This T cell receptor (beta chain) derives from a study of coeliac disease. The CDR3 loop spans 14 amino acids. The V and J ends lost 5 bases and 2 bases respectively, with 7 bases between them. The germline V gene encodes CDR1 MNHNS and CDR2 SASEGT. Turning to this clone: As yet, its antigen is unknown.

Sequencing was performed with immunoSEQ multiplex PCR; in TCRdb, only in-frame clones are kept and a portion is missing. The data hold roughly 4,200 clones, with less than 75% observed a single time. Findings of the study overall: Lower clonality than controls marked TRB and TRG repertoires from active celiac intraepithelial and lamina propria samples.

The genes are TRBV6-1 and TRBJ2-6; perhaps TRBD2 as D (5 bases). The clonotype originates from a man in his 70s with active celiac disease. Material: intraepithelial lymphocytes from the gut. As DNA, the CDR3 is TGTGCCAGCAGTCCGGGGACTGGGGCCAACGTCCTGACTTTC. Its translation is CASSPGTGANVLTF.